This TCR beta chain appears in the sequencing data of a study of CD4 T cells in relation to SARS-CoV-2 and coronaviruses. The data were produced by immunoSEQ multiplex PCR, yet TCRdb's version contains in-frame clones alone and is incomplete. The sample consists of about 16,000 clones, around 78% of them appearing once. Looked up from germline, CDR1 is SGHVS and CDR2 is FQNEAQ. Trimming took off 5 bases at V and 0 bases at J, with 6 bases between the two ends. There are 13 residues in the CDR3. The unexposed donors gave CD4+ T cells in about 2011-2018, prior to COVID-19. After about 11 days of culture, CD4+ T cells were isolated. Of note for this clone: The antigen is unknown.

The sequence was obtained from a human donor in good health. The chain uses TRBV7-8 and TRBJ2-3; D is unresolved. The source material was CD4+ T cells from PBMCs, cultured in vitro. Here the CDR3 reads CASSDDSTDTQYF. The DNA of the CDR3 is TGTGCCAGCAGCGATGACAGCACAGATACGCAGTATTTT.